This paragraph covers one T cell receptor (beta chain) sequence. There is no known antigen for this receptor. No qualities accompany the bases; no much larger clone lies one base away. The immunoSEQ Assay, a bias-controlled multiplex PCR, was used to amplify TCRbeta CDR3 regions from genomic DNA. The authors processed their data as follows. Nucleated cell counts per sample were estimated from amplification of reference gene primers within the assay. Sequence reads were collapsed and filtered to measure the absolute abundance of every unique TCRbeta CDR3 rearrangement. Productive Simpson clonality was computed per sample as the square root of Simpson's diversity index over productive rearrangements. TCRdb provides this immuneACCESS table in a form limited to in-frame rearrangements. Some clones are lacking; in checked studies, under half of them reflect an unresolved V gene, and why the rest are absent is not known. D and trimming come from the DNA, and the V and J calls and clone size come from that table. In this sample the table shows about 280,000 clones, 86% of which occur a single time. Over 2% of the sample rests with the top ten.

The germline V gene encodes CDR1 SGHTA and CDR2 FQGNSA. Counted from cysteine to phenylalanine, this CDR3 has 11 amino acids. The retained sequence is limited to the CDR3, 33 bases, with the frame set at the first base. V drops 6 bases and J drops 4 bases, leaving 7 bases in between. Samples from volunteer blood donors who had recovered from COVID-19 were contributed by a second Seattle source. Whole blood was collected in K2EDTA tubes by collaborating institutions according to the institutions' own protocols. Collaborator samples were shipped for TCRbeta analysis as frozen whole blood, isolated PBMCs, or DNA extracted from either sample type. This specimen belongs to a study of blood T cell repertoires in COVID-19 (dated by TCRdb to about 2020). Broadly, across the study: Collaborator samples came from the United States, Italy and Spain and covered acute and convalescent phases of COVID-19. The samples were drawn from two sources: the first 160 participants of the ongoing ImmuneRACE study, and 950 to 1,500 subjects contributed by 6 global collaborators. The sample metadata nearly always contained a de-identified subject ID, COVID-19 status, age in years and sex. The repertoires were made available in a free public database intended to serve as a resource for research on the immune response to SARS-CoV-2. The prospective study material was composed of cDNA or gDNA derived from T cells, B-cell-depleted T cells, or PBMCs. The dataset comprised deeply sampled blood TCRbeta repertoires from subjects exposed to, actively infected with, or recovered from COVID-19. Where available, HLA class I and class II types were taken from metadata supplied by the sample provider and were not determined by assay-based typing.

What the study reported, not specific to this receptor: The amount of clinical and demographic metadata varied by source and participant and was provided uncurated.

The V and J segments used are TRBV7-2 and TRBJ2-7; the D gene cannot be named for sure. This receptor was obtained from a woman aged 25 to 39 who had recovered from COVID-19. The sequenced sample consisted of peripheral blood. In nucleotides, the sequence is TGTGCCAGCAGTCCTCAGTACGAGCAGTACTTC. It translates as CASSPQYEQYF.